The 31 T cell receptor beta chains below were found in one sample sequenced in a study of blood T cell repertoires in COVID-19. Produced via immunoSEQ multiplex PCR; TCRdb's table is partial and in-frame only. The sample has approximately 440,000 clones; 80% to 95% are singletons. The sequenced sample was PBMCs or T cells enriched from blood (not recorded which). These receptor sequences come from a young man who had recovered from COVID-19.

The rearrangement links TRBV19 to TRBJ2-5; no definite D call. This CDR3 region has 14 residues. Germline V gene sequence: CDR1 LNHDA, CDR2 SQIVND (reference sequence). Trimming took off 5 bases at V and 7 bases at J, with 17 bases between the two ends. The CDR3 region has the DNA TGTGCCAGTAGTCCCAGCGAAATGACCGGGACCCAGTACTTC. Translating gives CASSPSEMTGTQYF.

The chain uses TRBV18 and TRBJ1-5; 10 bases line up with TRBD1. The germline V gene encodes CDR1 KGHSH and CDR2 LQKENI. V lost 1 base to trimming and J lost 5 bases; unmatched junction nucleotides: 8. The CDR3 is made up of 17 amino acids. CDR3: CASSPRMGQGSDQPQHF. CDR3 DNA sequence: TGTGCCAGCTCACCACGCATGGGACAGGGGTCAGATCAGCCCCAGCATTTT.

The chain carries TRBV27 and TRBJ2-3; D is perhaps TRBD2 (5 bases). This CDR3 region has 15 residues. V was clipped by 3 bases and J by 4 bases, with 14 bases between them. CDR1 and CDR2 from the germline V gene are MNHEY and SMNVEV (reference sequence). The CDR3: CASSFSGVVPDTQYF. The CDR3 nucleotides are TGTGCCAGCAGTTTTTCCGGGGTAGTACCAGATACGCAGTATTTT.

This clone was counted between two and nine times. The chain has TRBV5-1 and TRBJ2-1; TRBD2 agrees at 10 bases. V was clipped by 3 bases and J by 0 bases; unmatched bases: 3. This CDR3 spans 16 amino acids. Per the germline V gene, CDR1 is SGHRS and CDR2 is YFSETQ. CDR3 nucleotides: TGCGCCAGCAGCTATCCTAGCGGGAGCTCCTACAATGAGCAGTTCTTC. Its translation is CASSYPSGSSYNEQFF.

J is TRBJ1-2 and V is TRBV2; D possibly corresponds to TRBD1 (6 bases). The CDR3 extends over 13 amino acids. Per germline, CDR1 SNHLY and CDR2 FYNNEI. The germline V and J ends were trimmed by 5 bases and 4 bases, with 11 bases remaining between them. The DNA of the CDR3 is TGTGCCAGCAGTAAGGGACAAGGCTATGGCTACACCTTC. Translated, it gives CASSKGQGYGYTF. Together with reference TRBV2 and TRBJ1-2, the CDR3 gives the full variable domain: EPEVTQTPSHQVTQMGQEVILRCVPISNHLYFYWYRQILGQKVEFLVSFYNNEISEKSEIFDDQFSVERPDGSNFTLKIRSTKLEDSAMYFCASSKGQGYGYTFGSGTRLTVV.

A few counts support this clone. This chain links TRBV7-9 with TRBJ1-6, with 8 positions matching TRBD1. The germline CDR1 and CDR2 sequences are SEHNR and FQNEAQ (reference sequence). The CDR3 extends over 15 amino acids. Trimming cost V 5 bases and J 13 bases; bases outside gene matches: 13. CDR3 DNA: TGTGCCAGCAGCACCACCGGGACAGGAGGCCCCCCCCTCCACTTT. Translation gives CASSTTGTGGPPLHF.

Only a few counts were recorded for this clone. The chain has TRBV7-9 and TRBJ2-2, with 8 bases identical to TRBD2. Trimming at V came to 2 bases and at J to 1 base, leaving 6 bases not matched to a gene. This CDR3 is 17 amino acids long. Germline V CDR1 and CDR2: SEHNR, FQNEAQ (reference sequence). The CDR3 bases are TGTGCCAGCAGCTTAAAGTATCTAGCGGGGAACACCGGGGAGCTGTTTTTT. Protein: CASSLKYLAGNTGELFF.

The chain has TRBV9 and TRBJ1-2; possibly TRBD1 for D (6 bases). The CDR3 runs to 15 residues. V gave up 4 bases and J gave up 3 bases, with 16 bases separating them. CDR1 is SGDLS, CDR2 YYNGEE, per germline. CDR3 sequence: CASSISTGDYYGYTF. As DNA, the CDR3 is TGTGCCAGCAGCATATCGACAGGAGACTACTATGGCTACACCTTC. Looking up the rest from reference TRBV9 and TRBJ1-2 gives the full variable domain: DSGVTQTPKHLITATGQRVTLRCSPRSGDLSVYWYQQSLDQGLQFLIQYYNGEERAKGNILERFSAQQFPDLHSELNLSSLELGDSALYFCASSISTGDYYGYTFGSGTRLTVV.

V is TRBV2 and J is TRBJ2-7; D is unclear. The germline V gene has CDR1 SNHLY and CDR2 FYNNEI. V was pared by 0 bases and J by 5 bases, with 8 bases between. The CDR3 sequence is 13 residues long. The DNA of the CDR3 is TGTGCCAGCAGTGAAGCGCTAGGAAACGAGCAGTACTTC. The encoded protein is CASSEALGNEQYF.

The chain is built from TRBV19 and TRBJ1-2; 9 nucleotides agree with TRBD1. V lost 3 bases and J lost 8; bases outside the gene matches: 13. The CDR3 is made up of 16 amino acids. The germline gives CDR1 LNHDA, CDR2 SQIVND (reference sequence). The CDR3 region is CASSMPGQGITGGYTF. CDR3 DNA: TGTGCCAGTAGTATGCCGGGACAGGGAATCACGGGCGGCTACACCTTC.

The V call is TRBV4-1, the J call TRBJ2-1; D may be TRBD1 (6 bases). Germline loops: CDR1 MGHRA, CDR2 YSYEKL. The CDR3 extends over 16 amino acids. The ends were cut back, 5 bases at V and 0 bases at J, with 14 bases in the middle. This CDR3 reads CASSTPTGSSYNEQFF. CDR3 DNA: TGCGCCAGCAGCACGCCGACAGGTAGCTCCTACAATGAGCAGTTCTTC.

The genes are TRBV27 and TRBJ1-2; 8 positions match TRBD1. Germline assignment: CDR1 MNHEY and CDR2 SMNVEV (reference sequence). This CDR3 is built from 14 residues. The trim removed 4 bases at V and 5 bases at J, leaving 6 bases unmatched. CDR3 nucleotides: TGTGCCAGCAGTTCCAGGACAGGGATTTATGGCTACACCTTC. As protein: CASSSRTGIYGYTF.

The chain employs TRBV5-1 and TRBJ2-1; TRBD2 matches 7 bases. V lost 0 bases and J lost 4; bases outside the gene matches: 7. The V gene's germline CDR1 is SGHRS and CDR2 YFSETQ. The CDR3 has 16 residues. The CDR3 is CASSLERDYWYNEQFF. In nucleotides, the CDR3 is TGCGCCAGCAGCTTGGAAAGGGACTACTGGTACAATGAGCAGTTCTTC. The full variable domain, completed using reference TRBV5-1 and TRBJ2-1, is KAGVTQTPRYLIKTRGQQVTLSCSPISGHRSVSWYQQTPGQGLQFLFEYFSETQRNKGNFPGRFSGRQFSNSRSEMNVSTLELGDSALYLCASSLERDYWYNEQFFGPGTRLTVL.

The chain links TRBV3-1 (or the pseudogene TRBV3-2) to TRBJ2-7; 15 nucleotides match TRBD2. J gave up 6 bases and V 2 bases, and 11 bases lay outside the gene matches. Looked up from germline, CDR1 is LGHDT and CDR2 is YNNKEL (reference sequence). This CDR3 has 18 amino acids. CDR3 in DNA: TGTGCCAGCAGCCAATTTGGACTAGCGGGAGGGCCTTCCCTCGAGCAGTACTTC. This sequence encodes CASSQFGLAGGPSLEQYF.

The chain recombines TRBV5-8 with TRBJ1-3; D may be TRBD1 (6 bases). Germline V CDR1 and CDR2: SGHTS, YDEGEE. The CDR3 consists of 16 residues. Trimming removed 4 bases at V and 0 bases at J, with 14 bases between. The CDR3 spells CASSAGQTYSGNTIYF. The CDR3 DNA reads TGTGCCAGCAGCGCTGGACAGACTTACTCTGGAAACACCATATATTTT.

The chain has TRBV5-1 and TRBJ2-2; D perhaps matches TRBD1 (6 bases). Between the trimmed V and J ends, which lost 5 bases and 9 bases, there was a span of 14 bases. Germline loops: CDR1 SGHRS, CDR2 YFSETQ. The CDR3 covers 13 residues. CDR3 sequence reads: CASRLPGDRELFF. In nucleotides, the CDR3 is TGCGCCAGCAGGTTGCCAGGGGACCGGGAGCTGTTTTTT.

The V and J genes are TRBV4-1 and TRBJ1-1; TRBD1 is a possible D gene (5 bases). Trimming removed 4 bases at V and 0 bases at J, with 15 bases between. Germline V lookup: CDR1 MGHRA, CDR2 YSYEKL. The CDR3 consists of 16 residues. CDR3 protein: CASSPGGFRLNTEAFF. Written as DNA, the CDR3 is TGCGCCAGCAGCCCGGGGGGTTTCAGGTTGAACACTGAAGCTTTCTTT.

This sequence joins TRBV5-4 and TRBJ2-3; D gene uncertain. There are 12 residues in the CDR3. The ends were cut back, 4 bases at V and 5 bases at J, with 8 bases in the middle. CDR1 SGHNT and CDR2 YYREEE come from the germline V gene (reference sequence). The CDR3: CASSGTEDTQYF. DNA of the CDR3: TGTGCCAGCAGCGGCACCGAAGATACGCAGTATTTT. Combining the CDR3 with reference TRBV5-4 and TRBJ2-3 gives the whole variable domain ETGVTQSPTHLIKTRGQQVTLRCSSQSGHNTVSWYQQALGQGPQFIFQYYREEENGRGNFPPRFSGLQFPNYSSELNVNALELDDSALYLCASSGTEDTQYFGPGTRLTVL.

CDR3 nucleotide sequence: TGTGCCAGCAGCCCCGGGGACAGTTCGGTTGGCTACACCTTC. This encodes CASSPGDSSVGYTF. V gene TRBV9 combines with J gene TRBJ1-2; 7 bases align to TRBD1. The CDR3 has 14 residues. CDR1 and CDR2 from the germline V gene are SGDLS and YYNGEE. With 4 bases clipped from V and 7 bases from J, the junction kept 10 bases outside the gene matches.

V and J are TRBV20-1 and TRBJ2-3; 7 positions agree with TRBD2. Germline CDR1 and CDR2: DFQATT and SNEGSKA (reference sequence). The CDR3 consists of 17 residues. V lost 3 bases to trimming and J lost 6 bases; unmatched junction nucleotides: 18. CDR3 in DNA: TGCAGTGCTAGTCCCGGGTTTCTCGCGGGACTAACGGATACGCAGTATTTT. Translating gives CSASPGFLAGLTDTQYF.

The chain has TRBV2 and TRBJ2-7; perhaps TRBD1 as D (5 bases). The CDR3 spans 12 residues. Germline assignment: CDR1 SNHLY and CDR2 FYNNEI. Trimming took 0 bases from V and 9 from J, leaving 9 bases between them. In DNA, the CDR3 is TGTGCCAGCAGTGAAGCGGTAGGGGCGCAGTACTTC. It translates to CASSEAVGAQYF.

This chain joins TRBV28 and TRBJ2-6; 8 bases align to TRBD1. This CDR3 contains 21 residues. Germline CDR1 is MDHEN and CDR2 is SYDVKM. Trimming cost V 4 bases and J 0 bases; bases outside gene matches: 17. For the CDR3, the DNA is TGTGCCAGCAGTTCCTTACTAACCTCAGGACAGGGAAACTCTGGGGCCAACGTCCTGACTTTC. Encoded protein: CASSSLLTSGQGNSGANVLTF.

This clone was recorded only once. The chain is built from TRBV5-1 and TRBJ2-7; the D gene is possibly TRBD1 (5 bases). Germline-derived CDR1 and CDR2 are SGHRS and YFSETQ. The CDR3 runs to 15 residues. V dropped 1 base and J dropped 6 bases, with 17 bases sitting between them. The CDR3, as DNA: TGCGCCAGCAGCTTGTGGAGTCAGGGTAACGGCGAGCAGTACTTC. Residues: CASSLWSQGNGEQYF. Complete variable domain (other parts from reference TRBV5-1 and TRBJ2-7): KAGVTQTPRYLIKTRGQQVTLSCSPISGHRSVSWYQQTPGQGLQFLFEYFSETQRNKGNFPGRFSGRQFSNSRSEMNVSTLELGDSALYLCASSLWSQGNGEQYFGPGTRLTVT.

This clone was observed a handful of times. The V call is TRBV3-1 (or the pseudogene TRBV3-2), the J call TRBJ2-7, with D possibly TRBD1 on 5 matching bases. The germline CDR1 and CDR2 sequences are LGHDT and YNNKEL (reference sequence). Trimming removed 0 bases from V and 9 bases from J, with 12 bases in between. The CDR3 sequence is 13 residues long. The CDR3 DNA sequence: TGTGCCAGCAGCCAAGAACCGGTTGGGGCGCAGTACTTC. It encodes CASSQEPVGAQYF.

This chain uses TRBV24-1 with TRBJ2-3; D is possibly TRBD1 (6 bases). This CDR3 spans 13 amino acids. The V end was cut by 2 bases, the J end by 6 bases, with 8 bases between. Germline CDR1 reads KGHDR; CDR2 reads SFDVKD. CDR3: CATSDSDRDTQYF. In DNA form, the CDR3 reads TGTGCCACCAGTGATTCCGACAGGGATACGCAGTATTTT.

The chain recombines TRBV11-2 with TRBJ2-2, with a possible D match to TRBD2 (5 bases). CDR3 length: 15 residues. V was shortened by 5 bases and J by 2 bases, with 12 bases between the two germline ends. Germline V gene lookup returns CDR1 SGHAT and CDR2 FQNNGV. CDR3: CASSPGKSNTGELFF. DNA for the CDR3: TGTGCCAGCAGCCCCGGGAAAAGCAACACCGGGGAGCTGTTTTTT.

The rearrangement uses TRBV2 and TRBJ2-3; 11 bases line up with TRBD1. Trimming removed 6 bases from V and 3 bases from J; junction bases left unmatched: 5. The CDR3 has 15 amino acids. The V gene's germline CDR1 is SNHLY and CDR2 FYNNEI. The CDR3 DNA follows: TGTGCCAGCAGCCCCGGGACAGGGGGTACAGATACGCAGTATTTT. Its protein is CASSPGTGGTDTQYF.

The DNA of the CDR3 is TGTGCCAGCAGCGATATCACCGGCACCGGGGAGCTGTTTTTT. Its translation: CASSDITGTGELFF. J is TRBJ2-2 and V is TRBV2; D is unresolved. The CDR3 is 14 residues long. Between the trimmed V and J ends, which lost 6 bases and 4 bases, there was a span of 12 bases. Per the germline V gene, CDR1 is SNHLY and CDR2 is FYNNEI.

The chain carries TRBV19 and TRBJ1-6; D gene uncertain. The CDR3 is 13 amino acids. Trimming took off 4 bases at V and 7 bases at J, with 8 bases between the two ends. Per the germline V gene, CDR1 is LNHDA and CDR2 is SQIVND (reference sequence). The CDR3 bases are TGTGCCAGTAGTAATGCAGGAAATTCACCCCTCCACTTT. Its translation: CASSNAGNSPLHF.

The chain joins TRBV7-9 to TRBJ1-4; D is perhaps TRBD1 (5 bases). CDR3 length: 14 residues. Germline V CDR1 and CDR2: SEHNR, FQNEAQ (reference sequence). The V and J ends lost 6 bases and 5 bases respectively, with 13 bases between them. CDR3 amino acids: CASRFTGYNEKLFF. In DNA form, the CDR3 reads TGTGCCAGCAGGTTCACAGGTTACAATGAAAAACTGTTTTTT.

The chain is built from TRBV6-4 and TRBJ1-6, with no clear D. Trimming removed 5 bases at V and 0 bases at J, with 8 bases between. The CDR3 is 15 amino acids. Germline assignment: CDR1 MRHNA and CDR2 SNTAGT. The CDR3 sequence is CASSKQSSYNSPLHF. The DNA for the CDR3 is TGTGCCAGCAGTAAACAGAGCTCCTATAATTCACCCCTCCACTTT.